The 17 T cell receptor beta chains below were found in one sample sequenced in a study of read filtering for tumor transcriptome and immune sequencing. Molecular barcoded adaptors covering alpha/delta and beta/gamma chains were used on approximately 400 ng RNA. TCRdb processed the reads anew with MiXCR; each CDR3 protein has one entry. The sample gives 100,000 to 150,000 distinct CDR3 sequences, 13% of which show up once; 7.5% to 9.5% is in the top ten. The source material was a population of CD138-negative cells sorted from bone marrow. All receptors derive from a donor aged 40 or older with multiple myeloma.

This clonotype was detected many times. The CDR3 sequence: CASSLAGNTEAFF. The CDR3 DNA reads as TGTGCCAGCAGTTTGGCGGGAAACACTGAAGCTTTCTTT. V is TRBV7-3 and J is TRBJ1-1; D uncertain. The CDR3 has 13 residues. CDR1 and CDR2 from the germline V gene are SGHTA and FQGTGA. Trimming shortened V by 6 bases and J by 2 bases, and 10 bases separated the two germline ends.

This clonotype was detected only a few times. The genes are TRBV13 and TRBJ1-5; a weak D match, TRBD1 (6 bases). CDR3 size: 16 residues. The V gene's germline CDR1 is PRHDT and CDR2 FYEKMQ (reference sequence). Trimming removed 0 bases at V and 0 bases at J, with 9 bases between. CDR3 residues: CASSLGRGHSNQPQHF. The CDR3 DNA follows: TGTGCCAGCAGCTTAGGCAGGGGACATAGCAATCAGCCCCAGCATTTT. The full variable domain, rest sourced from reference TRBV13 and TRBJ1-5, is AAGVIQSPRHLIKEKRETATLKCYPIPRHDTVYWYQQGPGQDPQFLISFYEKMQSDKGSIPDRFSAQQFSDYHSELNMSSLELGDSALYFCASSLGRGHSNQPQHFGDGTRLSIL.

This clonotype was counted at least ten times. This sequence joins TRBV20-1 and TRBJ2-1; 10 nucleotides agree with TRBD2. The germline CDR1 and CDR2 sequences are DFQATT and SNEGSKA (reference sequence). Trimming removed 1 base from V and 5 bases from J; junction bases left unmatched: 2. CDR3 size: 14 residues. Written as DNA, the CDR3 is TGCAGTGCTAGAGGGCTAGCGGGAGACAATGAGCAGTTCTTC. As protein: CSARGLAGDNEQFF.

This clonotype occurred many times. The chain links TRBV12-5 to TRBJ2-1; TRBD2 aligns across 8 bases. Losses at the gene ends were 2 bases for V and 5 bases for J; bases not matched to a gene: 8. This CDR3 has 16 amino acids. Germline lookup yields CDR1 LGHNT and CDR2 FRNRAP. Here the CDR3 DNA reads TGTGCTAGTGGTTTGTTCACGAGCGGGAGCAACAATGAGCAGTTCTTC. It specifies CASGLFTSGSNNEQFF.

There are many counts of this clonotype. V usage is TRBV27 and J usage is TRBJ2-1; 9 nucleotides line up with TRBD2. V gave up 2 bases and J gave up 5 bases; unmatched junction bases: 10. The CDR3 loop spans 17 amino acids. Germline V gene lookup returns CDR1 MNHEY and CDR2 SMNVEV (reference sequence). The CDR3 nucleotides are TGTGCCAGCAGTTTAATACCGGGACTAGCACACAACAATGAGCAGTTCTTC. Its translation: CASSLIPGLAHNNEQFF.

For this clonotype: A much larger clone differs from this one at a single base, so this may be a read error. J is TRBJ2-1 and V is TRBV6-2 or TRBV6-3; 8 bases agree with TRBD2. The CDR3 runs 16 residues. The V segment lost 5 bases and the J segment 0 bases; nucleotides outside the gene matches: 6. Germline V gene data show CDR1 as MNHEY and CDR2 as SVGEGT. CDR3 loop: CASSRQRGSSYNEQFF. In DNA form, the CDR3 reads TGTGCCAGCAGTCGACAGCGGGGGAGCTCCTACAATGAGCAGTTCTTC.

The V gene is TRBV4-3, the J gene TRBJ2-5; D is possibly TRBD2 (5 bases). In germline, CDR1 is LGHNA, CDR2 YSLEER. There are 16 residues in the CDR3. V lost 0 bases and J lost 2, with 13 bases in between. CDR3 in amino acids: CASSQDRPGSQETQYF. Written as DNA, the CDR3 is TGCGCCAGCAGCCAAGACCGTCCGGGATCTCAAGAGACCCAGTACTTC.

In this sample, this clonotype turned up many times. This chain joins TRBV28 and TRBJ1-2; D ambiguous. Germline CDR1 is MDHEN and CDR2 is SYDVKM. V was pared by 8 bases and J by 4 bases, with 5 bases between. The CDR3 is made up of 10 amino acids. The CDR3 nucleotides are TGTGCCAGCTGGAGCTATGGCTACACCTTC. It is translated as CASWSYGYTF.

This clonotype was picked up many times. The chain carries TRBV9 and TRBJ2-1; 9 positions match TRBD2. V lost 0 bases, J lost 2 bases, and 3 bases stayed unmatched. The CDR3 covers 16 residues. From germline, CDR1 is SGDLS and CDR2 YYNGEE. This chain's CDR3 is CASSVVAGGPYNEQFF. CDR3 DNA sequence: TGTGCCAGCAGCGTAGTGGCGGGAGGGCCCTACAATGAGCAGTTCTTC.

This clonotype qualifies as hyperexpanded (1% or more). This chain joins TRBV29-1 and TRBJ1-1; maybe TRBD1 (5 bases). Trimming pared 5 bases from V and 2 bases from J, leaving 12 bases between. Germline loops: CDR1 SQVTM, CDR2 ANQGSEA. The CDR3 runs to 13 residues. DNA for the CDR3: TGCAGCGTTTCGCCGACAGTCAACACTGAAGCTTTCTTT. This translates into CSVSPTVNTEAFF.

A note on this clonotype: Its ends do not fully match the called genes, so a read error is possible. The chain couples TRBV4-3 to TRBJ2-1, with a weak D call TRBD2 (5 bases). The V gene's germline CDR1 is LGHNA and CDR2 YSLEER. The CDR3 is made up of 12 amino acids. The CDR3 is CASSQENNERSF. CDR3 DNA: TGCGCCAGCAGCCAAGAGAACAATGAGCGGTCCTTC.

For this clonotype: A single base separates this from a much larger clone, so it may be a read error. The rearrangement links TRBV2 to TRBJ2-7; TRBD1 agrees at 8 bases. The length of the CDR3 is 15 residues. Germline CDR1 SNHLY, CDR2 FYNNEI. The CDR3 is CAGSVDRASSYERYF. CDR3 bases: TGTGCCGGCAGTGTGGACAGGGCGAGCTCCTACGAGCGGTACTTC.

The table lists this clonotype with many counts. The chain combines TRBV6-5 with TRBJ2-1; tentative D call: TRBD1 (5 bases). The CDR3 runs to 13 residues. The germline V gene has CDR1 MNHEY and CDR2 SVGAGI. Between the trimmed V and J ends, which lost 5 bases and 7 bases, there was a span of 12 bases. DNA of the CDR3: TGTGCCAGCAGTCTTCCAGGGTGGAATGAGCAGTTCTTC. The encoded protein is CASSLPGWNEQFF.

The sample holds many counts of this clonotype. DNA of the CDR3: TGTGCCAGCAGTCCGGGACAGAGGATTCGAGCTTTCTTT. Protein: CASSPGQRIRAFF. The chain combines TRBV12-3 or TRBV12-4 with TRBJ1-1; 7 bases fit TRBD1. The length of the CDR3 is 13 residues. Trimming at V came to 5 bases and at J to 10 bases, leaving 10 bases not matched to a gene.

This clonotype was observed a few times. The V gene is TRBV15, the J gene TRBJ2-5; perhaps TRBD2 as D (6 bases). This CDR3 is 13 amino acids long. The germline CDR1 and CDR2 sequences are LNHNV and YYDKDF (reference sequence). The V and J ends lost 7 bases and 4 bases respectively, with 13 bases between them. In DNA, the CDR3 is TGTGCCACCATGGTGGGAGGAGGAGAGACCCAGTACTTC. Translated, it gives CATMVGGGETQYF.

This clonotype was found many times. J is TRBJ1-4 and V is TRBV20-1; 10 positions match TRBD1. V was pared by 5 bases and J by 6 bases, with 6 bases of the junction left unmatched. The germline V gene encodes CDR1 DFQATT and CDR2 SNEGSKA (reference sequence). The CDR3 has 14 amino acids. This CDR3 is CSAGTGANDEKLFF. The CDR3 nucleotides are TGCAGTGCTGGGACAGGGGCCAACGATGAAAAACTGTTTTTT.

Many counts were recorded for this clonotype. The gene calls are TRBV27 and TRBJ1-1, with 9 bases fitting TRBD1. The CDR3 runs to 15 residues. Unmatched junction bases numbered 3, after V lost 3 bases and J lost 1 base. Per germline, CDR1 MNHEY and CDR2 SMNVEV (reference sequence). The CDR3 loop is CASSFRQGGNTEAFF. The CDR3, as DNA: TGTGCCAGCAGTTTCCGACAGGGGGGGAACACTGAAGCTTTCTTT.